This T cell receptor beta chain was obtained from a study of T cell responses to AZD1222 COVID-19 vaccine. Study at large: Analyses pooled second doses at about 4 or about 12 weeks.

Notes on the study in general: Spike-specific TCR repertoires showed rising breadth and depth after two AZD1222 doses. Vaccine-associated CD4 TCRs ranged over spike, dominating at 160-218 and 743-854. White British ancestry dominated among donors, who included more females, and clonal diversity was possibly underestimated.

Profiling relied on immunoSEQ multiplex PCR, and the TCRdb table lists in-frame clones only, not all of them. The repertoire holds roughly 180,000 clones, with roughly 88% as singletons. With respect to this clone: No antigen is known for it.

Sequenced here: peripheral blood, sampled on day 0 of AZD1222 vaccination. The clonotype was recovered from an adult in good health.

The CDR3 DNA follows: TGTGCCACCAGTGACTCACGGGGGAGGACTGAAGCTTTCTTT. Translation: CATSDSRGRTEAFF. The rearrangement uses TRBV24-1 and TRBJ1-1; tentative D call: TRBD1 (5 bases). Deletions cut 4 bases from V and 5 bases from J, with 13 bases between. This CDR3 has 14 residues. The germline V gene has CDR1 KGHDR and CDR2 SFDVKD.